This is a list of T cell receptor beta chains from one sample in a study of long-term antiretroviral therapy in people with HIV. Clones were sequenced by immunoSEQ multiplex PCR, and TCRdb holds only the in-frame ones, with some missing. The repertoire holds fewer than 30,000 clones, with 95% as singletons. The sample in question was unsorted PBMCs, obtained 5.3 years after starting antiretroviral therapy. These receptors originate from a young man with HIV. The CDR3 runs from the conserved cysteine through the conserved F or W. D genes are given only for firm matches. Clone sizes are given selectively: once, few, many, or a class where the clone is expanded.

>TRBV7-2|TRBJ1-5|-|-
CASSRDVSNQPQHF
TGTGCCAGCAGCCGAGACGTTAGCAATCAGCCCCAGCATTTT
>TRBV20-1|TRBJ2-1|-|-
CSAPLASEQFF
TGCAGTGCTCCCCTAGCGAGTGAGCAGTTCTTC
>TRBV4-1|TRBJ2-2|-|-
CASSSPGSGKVGELFF
TGCGCCAGCAGCTCGCCAGGGTCGGGGAAGGTCGGGGAGCTGTTTTTT
>TRBV7-8|TRBJ2-1|-|-
CASSLLTRAEQFF
TGTGCCAGCAGCTTACTCACTAGAGCAGAGCAGTTCTTC
>TRBV19|TRBJ2-3|TRBD2|-
CASSTGLAGEDTQYF
TGTGCCAGTAGTACCGGACTAGCGGGAGAAGATACGCAGTATTTT
>TRBV7-2|TRBJ1-2|-|-
CASSLENYGYTF
TGTGCCAGCAGCTTAGAAAACTATGGCTACACCTTC
>TRBV5-1|TRBJ2-1|TRBD2|-
CASRLGGSMGNEQFF
TGCGCCAGCAGGCTGGGCGGGAGTATGGGTAATGAGCAGTTCTTC
>TRBV7-2|TRBJ2-2|TRBD1|-
CASSPGGQGATGELFF
TGTGCCAGCAGCCCCGGTGGACAGGGGGCCACCGGGGAGCTGTTTTTT
>TRBV7-2|TRBJ2-5|-|once
CASSLVGGGTAVTETQYF
TGTGCCAGCAGCTTAGTTGGGGGCGGGACAGCGGTCACGGAGACCCAGTACTTC
>TRBV9|TRBJ2-7|-|once
CASSVESSTYEQYF
TGTGCCAGCAGCGTAGAAAGTTCCACCTACGAGCAGTACTTC
>TRBV10-2|TRBJ2-7|TRBD2|-
CASSSGGHEQYF
TGCGCCAGCAGCTCGGGGGGGCACGAGCAGTACTTC
>TRBV7-9|TRBJ1-1|TRBD1|-
CASSTTGENTEAFF
TGTGCCAGCAGCACGACAGGGGAGAACACTGAAGCTTTCTTT
>TRBV9|TRBJ1-4|-|-
CASSVEGGRMEKLFF
TGTGCCAGCAGCGTAGAAGGGGGAAGGATGGAAAAACTGTTTTTT
>TRBV27|TRBJ1-5|-|once
CASSLGGIQPQHF
TGTGCCAGCAGTTTAGGCGGCATCCAGCCCCAGCATTTT
>TRBV6-5|TRBJ2-2|-|-
CASRLTRISGELFF
TGTGCCAGCAGATTGACTAGGATCTCCGGGGAGCTGTTTTTT
>TRBV27|TRBJ2-1|TRBD1|-
CASSPRQGPSYNEQFF
TGTGCCAGCAGCCCACGACAGGGGCCCTCCTACAATGAGCAGTTCTTC
>TRBV11-3|TRBJ1-3|TRBD1|-
CASSTQSDRDRNTIYF
TGTGCCAGCAGCACCCAATCGGACAGGGATAGAAACACCATATATTTT
>TRBV7-9|TRBJ2-4|TRBD1|-
CASSLDIGQGRILNIQYF
TGTGCCAGCAGCCTAGATATCGGACAGGGTCGAATTTTGAACATTCAGTACTTC
>TRBV5-4|TRBJ1-1|-|-
CASSGPNTEAFF
TGTGCCAGCAGTGGGCCGAACACTGAAGCTTTCTTT
>TRBV5-4|TRBJ1-2|-|-
CASSPAASGARGYGYTF
TGTGCCAGCAGCCCAGCCGCATCGGGGGCCCGCGGCTATGGCTACACCTTC
>TRBV12-5|TRBJ2-2|TRBD1|-
CASGVGTGWATGELFF
TGTGCTAGTGGGGTCGGGACAGGGTGGGCCACCGGGGAGCTGTTTTTT
>TRBV4-1|TRBJ2-2|-|-
CASSYYSQAGELFF
TGCGCCAGCAGCTATTACAGCCAGGCCGGGGAGCTGTTTTTT
>TRBV21-1|TRBJ2-1|-|-
CASSFRLAGPSYNEQFF
TGTGCCAGCAGCTTCCGACTAGCGGGACCCTCCTACAATGAGCAGTTCTTC
>TRBV7-6|TRBJ1-2|-|-
CASSFGRTGSKSGYTF
TGTGCCAGCAGCTTTGGACGGACTGGTTCCAAAAGTGGCTACACCTTC
>TRBV29-1|TRBJ1-4|-|once
CSVEPQQDGKLFF
TGCAGCGTTGAACCCCAACAAGATGGAAAACTGTTTTTT
>TRBV7-8|TRBJ2-7|TRBD2|-
CASITIAGVGAYEQYF
TGTGCCAGCATCACCATAGCGGGAGTGGGGGCCTACGAGCAGTACTTC
>TRBV6-5|TRBJ1-5|-|once
CASRSWDGNQPQHF
TGTGCCAGCAGGTCTTGGGACGGCAATCAGCCCCAGCATTTT
>TRBV2|TRBJ1-1|-|-
CASSERRTTRAFF
TGTGCCAGCAGTGAAAGACGAACCACCCGGGCTTTCTTT
>TRBV11-1|TRBJ2-2|-|-
CASSLDLVAGELFF
TGTGCCAGCAGCTTAGATTTGGTGGCCGGGGAGCTGTTTTTT
>TRBV9|TRBJ2-7|TRBD2|once
CASSQARGGPSEQYF
TGTGCCAGCAGCCAAGCGCGGGGGGGGCCTTCCGAGCAGTACTTC
>TRBV29-1|TRBJ1-3|-|-
CSVEAADYNTIYF
TGCAGCGTTGAGGCCGCAGACTACAACACCATATATTTT
>TRBV5-1|TRBJ2-1|-|-
CASQGEGQTYNEQFF
TGCGCCAGCCAAGGCGAGGGGCAAACCTACAATGAGCAGTTCTTC
>TRBV5-1|TRBJ1-2|-|-
CASSLEVPGVYGYTF
TGCGCCAGCAGCTTGGAAGTGCCAGGTGTCTATGGCTACACCTTC